A selection of T cell receptor beta chains follows, all from one sample in a study of T cell responses to AZD1222 COVID-19 vaccine. TCRdb keeps only in-frame clones here, not all; method: immunoSEQ multiplex PCR. Of 110,000 to 150,000 clones listed, about 92% are singletons. This specimen was peripheral blood, taken on day 0 of AZD1222 vaccination. Every receptor here comes from an adult in good health. The CDR3 runs from the conserved cysteine through the conserved F or W. Each record gives: J gene, clone size, D gene, V gene, CDR3 DNA, CDR3 protein. The D gene is left open where the match is weak. For some rows the clone size is stated as once, few or many, or as a class when expanded; others skip it.

TRBJ1-2	.	.	TRBV18	TGTGCCAGCTCACCAGGGGCCACAACTAACTATGGCTACACCTTC	CASSPGATTNYGYTF
TRBJ2-5	.	TRBD1	TRBV7-2	TGTGCCAGCAGCCCCGGGACAGGGGAGTCGGAGACCCAGTACTTC	CASSPGTGESETQYF
TRBJ2-2	.	TRBD1	TRBV28	TGTGCCAGCAGTTTAGTCCCCCAGACAGGGGGCGCGAACACCGGGGAGCTGTTTTTT	CASSLVPQTGGANTGELFF
TRBJ2-7	once	TRBD1	TRBV27	TGTGCCAGCAGTTTAGGGACAGGGGTTGACGAGCAGTACTTC	CASSLGTGVDEQYF
TRBJ2-1	.	TRBD2	TRBV7-2	TGTGCCAGCTCCGGCGGACTAGACTTCAATGAGCAGTTCTTC	CASSGGLDFNEQFF
TRBJ2-1	.	.	TRBV24-1	TGTGCCACCCCTTGGACAGAAAGCTTAAGCTCCTACAATGAGCAGTTCTTC	CATPWTESLSSYNEQFF
TRBJ2-2	few	TRBD2	TRBV5-1	TGCGCCAGCAGCCCGCGGGCGGGGGGGCCCACCGGGGAGCTGTTTTTT	CASSPRAGGPTGELFF
TRBJ1-2	.	TRBD1	TRBV11-2	TGTGCCAGCAGCTTAGGAATCGGACAGGGGGCGACGGATGGCTACACCTTC	CASSLGIGQGATDGYTF
TRBJ2-1	.	TRBD2	TRBV9	TGTGCCAGCAGCGTCGGTAGGCGGGGGGGCCCAGTTTTGGATGAGCAGTTCTTC	CASSVGRRGGPVLDEQFF
TRBJ2-3	.	TRBD2	TRBV5-1	TGCGCCAGCAGCCGGCTTAGCGGGGGAACTACAGATACGCAGTATTTT	CASSRLSGGTTDTQYF
TRBJ1-5	.	.	TRBV7-8	TGTGCCAGCAGCTTAGTTGGGAATCAGCCCCAGCATTTT	CASSLVGNQPQHF
TRBJ2-5	.	.	TRBV7-2	TGTGCCAGCAGCTTAACCGGGACCCAGTACTTC	CASSLTGTQYF
TRBJ1-2	.	.	TRBV6-5	TGTGCCAGCAGCCCGCCCGGGGGTTACTATGGCTACACCTTC	CASSPPGGYYGYTF
TRBJ2-7	.	TRBD2	TRBV7-6	TGTGCCAGCAGCCCTGTGGCGGGGGGAATCTACGAGCAGTACTTC	CASSPVAGGIYEQYF
TRBJ1-5	.	.	TRBV20-1	TGCAGTGCTAGTGAAGGCGGCAATCAGCCCCAGCATTTT	CSASEGGNQPQHF
TRBJ1-6	.	.	TRBV3-1/TRBV3-2	TGTGCCAGCAGCGCCGGTAGGGGCGGGAGGGTCCAGGATTCACCCCTCCACTTT	CASSAGRGGRVQDSPLHF
TRBJ2-5	.	TRBD2	TRBV18	TGTGCCAGCTCACCAGAGGGGCTAGCGGGGGGTCTTTCAGAAGAGACCCAGTACTTC	CASSPEGLAGGLSEETQYF
TRBJ1-5	.	.	TRBV16	TGTGCCAGCAGCCGGGACACCTATCAGCCCCAGCATTTT	CASSRDTYQPQHF
TRBJ1-2	.	.	TRBV20-1	TGCAGTGCCGGCTATGGCTACACCTTC	CSAGYGYTF
TRBJ2-3	.	.	TRBV7-9	TGTGCCAGCAGTCCCGGGGTTAGCACAGATACGCAGTATTTT	CASSPGVSTDTQYF
TRBJ1-1	.	.	TRBV5-6	TGTGCCAGCAGTTTCCTCAGGGGAAACACTGAAGCTTTCTTT	CASSFLRGNTEAFF